These T cell receptor beta chains were read from a single sample in a study of cytomegalovirus exposure and HLA in healthy donors. Clones were sequenced by immunoSEQ multiplex PCR, and TCRdb holds only the in-frame ones, with some missing. This sample yields nearly 110,000 clones, of which 65% to 80% are seen a single time; approximately 3.6% belongs to the top ten. Sequenced material: PBMCs. These receptors were collected from a man between 60 and 70 years old in good health and CMV-seronegative. Each CDR3 is given with its conserved first and last residue. A D gene is named only where the DNA matches it firmly. Only some rows state a clone size, as once, few, many or a class for expanded clones.

d_call	clone_size	j_call	v_call	cdr3_length	cdr3_aa	cdr3_nt
NA	few	TRBJ1-1	TRBV6-6	12	CASSLPVTEAFF	TGTGCCAGCAGTCTTCCCGTTACTGAAGCTTTCTTT
TRBD1	NA	TRBJ2-5	TRBV5-1	15	CASSLVGTDQETQYF	TGCGCCAGCAGCTTGGTTGGGACAGACCAAGAGACCCAGTACTTC
TRBD1	NA	TRBJ2-5	TRBV7-9	13	CASSPGQGETQYF	TGTGCCAGCAGCCCCGGACAGGGGGAGACCCAGTACTTC
NA	few	TRBJ1-3	TRBV5-6	17	CASSLAVTAEPGNTIYF	TGTGCCAGCAGCTTGGCCGTCACAGCCGAGCCTGGAAACACCATATATTTT
NA	NA	TRBJ1-5	TRBV28	15	CASRSGGDSNQPQHF	TGTGCCAGCAGGTCCGGGGGAGACAGCAATCAGCCCCAGCATTTT
TRBD2	once	TRBJ2-3	TRBV10-1	15	CASPRTSGGLDTQYF	TGCGCCAGCCCCAGGACTAGCGGGGGGCTAGATACGCAGTATTTT
NA	NA	TRBJ1-6	TRBV19	13	CASSIRAGAPLHF	TGTGCCAGTAGTATAAGGGCAGGGGCACCCCTCCACTTT
TRBD2	NA	TRBJ2-4	TRBV11-2	16	CASSSRGGIAKNIQYF	TGTGCCAGCAGCTCCCGGGGGGGGATCGCCAAAAACATTCAGTACTTC
NA	NA	TRBJ1-2	TRBV5-4	12	CASSLSGRGYTF	TGTGCCAGCAGCTTGTCGGGAAGGGGCTACACCTTC
NA	few	TRBJ1-5	TRBV7-2	12	CASSPGDQPQHF	TGTGCCAGCAGCCCCGGGGATCAGCCCCAGCATTTT
TRBD2	NA	TRBJ2-5	TRBV5-4	16	CASSLWLAGGLETQYF	TGTGCCAGCAGCTTGTGGTTAGCGGGGGGGCTGGAGACCCAGTACTTC
TRBD2	once	TRBJ2-5	TRBV2	14	CASTREAGIETQYF	TGTGCCAGCACCCGGGAAGCGGGGATAGAGACCCAGTACTTC
NA	NA	TRBJ2-1	TRBV6-1	12	CASRLGLIEQFF	TGTGCCAGCAGACTAGGACTGATTGAGCAGTTCTTC
NA	NA	TRBJ1-5	TRBV19	16	CASSIEGQKSNQPQHF	TGTGCCAGTAGTATAGAAGGACAGAAAAGCAATCAGCCCCAGCATTTT
NA	NA	TRBJ1-2	TRBV27	13	CASGPQGGYGYTF	TGTGCCAGCGGTCCGCAGGGCGGCTATGGCTACACCTTC
NA	NA	TRBJ1-1	TRBV7-2	12	CASRQSQTRAFF	TGTGCCAGCAGACAAAGCCAAACGAGGGCTTTCTTT
NA	NA	TRBJ1-1	TRBV27	15	CASSSPHGSNTEAFF	TGTGCCAGCAGTTCCCCCCACGGGTCTAACACTGAAGCTTTCTTT
TRBD1	NA	TRBJ2-1	TRBV30	15	CAWSAGGRSYNEQFF	TGTGCCTGGAGTGCAGGGGGAAGGTCCTACAATGAGCAGTTCTTC
TRBD1	once	TRBJ1-6	TRBV2	16	CASRADRDQTNSPLHF	TGTGCCAGCAGGGCCGACAGGGACCAAACTAATTCACCCCTCCACTTT
NA	NA	TRBJ1-2	TRBV28	11	CASSVDYGYTF	TGTGCCAGCAGTGTCGACTATGGCTACACCTTC